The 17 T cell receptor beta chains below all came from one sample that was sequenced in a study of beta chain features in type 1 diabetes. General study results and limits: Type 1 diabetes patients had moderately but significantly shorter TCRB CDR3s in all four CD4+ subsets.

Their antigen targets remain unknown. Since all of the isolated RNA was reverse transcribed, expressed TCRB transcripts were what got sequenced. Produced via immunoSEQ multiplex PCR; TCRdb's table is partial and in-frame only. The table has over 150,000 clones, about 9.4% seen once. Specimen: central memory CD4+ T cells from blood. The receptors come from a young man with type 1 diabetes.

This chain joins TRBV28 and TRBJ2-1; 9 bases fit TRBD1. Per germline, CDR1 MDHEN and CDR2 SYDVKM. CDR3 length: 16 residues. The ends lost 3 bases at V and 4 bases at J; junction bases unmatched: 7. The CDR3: CASSFSSGTGYNEQFF. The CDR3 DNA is TGTGCCAGCAGTTTCTCCTCCGGGACAGGGTACAATGAGCAGTTCTTC.

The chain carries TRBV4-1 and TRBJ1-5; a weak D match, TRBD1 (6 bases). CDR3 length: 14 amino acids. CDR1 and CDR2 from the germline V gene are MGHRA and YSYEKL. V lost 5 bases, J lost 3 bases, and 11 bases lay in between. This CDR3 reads CASSSGQNNQPQHF. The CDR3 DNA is TGCGCCAGCAGCTCCGGACAGAACAATCAGCCCCAGCATTTT.

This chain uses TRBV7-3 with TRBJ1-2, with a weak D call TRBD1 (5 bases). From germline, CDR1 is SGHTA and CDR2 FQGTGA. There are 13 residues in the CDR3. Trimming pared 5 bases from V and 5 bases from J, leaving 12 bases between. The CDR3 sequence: CASSPTQGYGYTF. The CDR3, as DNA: TGTGCCAGCAGCCCAACCCAGGGTTATGGCTACACCTTC.

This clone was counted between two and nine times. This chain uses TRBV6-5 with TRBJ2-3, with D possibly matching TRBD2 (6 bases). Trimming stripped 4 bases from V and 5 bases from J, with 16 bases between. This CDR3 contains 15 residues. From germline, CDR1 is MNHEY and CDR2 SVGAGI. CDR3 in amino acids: CASSSGLGGRDTQYF. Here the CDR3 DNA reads TGTGCCAGCAGTTCAGGACTTGGGGGGAGAGATACGCAGTATTTT.

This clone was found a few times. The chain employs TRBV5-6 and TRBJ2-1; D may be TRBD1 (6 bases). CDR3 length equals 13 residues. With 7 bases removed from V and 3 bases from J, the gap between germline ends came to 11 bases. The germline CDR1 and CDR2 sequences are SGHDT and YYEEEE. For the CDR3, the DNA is TGTGCCAGCTATAGGACAGACTACAATGAGCAGTTCTTC. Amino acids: CASYRTDYNEQFF.

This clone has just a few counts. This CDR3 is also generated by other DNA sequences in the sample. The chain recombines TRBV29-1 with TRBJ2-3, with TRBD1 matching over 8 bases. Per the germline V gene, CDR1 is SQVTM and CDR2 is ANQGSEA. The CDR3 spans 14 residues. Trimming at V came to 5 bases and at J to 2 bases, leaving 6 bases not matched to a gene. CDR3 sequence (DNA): TGCAGCGTTCTTACAGGGGGGCTCACAGATACGCAGTATTTT. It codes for CSVLTGGLTDTQYF.

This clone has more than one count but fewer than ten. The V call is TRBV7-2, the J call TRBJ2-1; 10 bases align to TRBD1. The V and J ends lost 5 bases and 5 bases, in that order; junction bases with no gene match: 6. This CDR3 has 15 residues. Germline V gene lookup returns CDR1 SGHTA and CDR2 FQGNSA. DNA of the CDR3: TGTGCCAGCAGCCTCGACAGGGGGCGAAACAATGAGCAGTTCTTC. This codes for CASSLDRGRNNEQFF.

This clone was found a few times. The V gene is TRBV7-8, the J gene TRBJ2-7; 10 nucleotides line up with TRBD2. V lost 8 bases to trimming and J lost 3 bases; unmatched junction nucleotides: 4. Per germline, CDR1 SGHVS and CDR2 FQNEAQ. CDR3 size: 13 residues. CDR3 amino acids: CASELAGSYEQYF. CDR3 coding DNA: TGTGCCAGCGAACTAGCGGGGAGCTACGAGCAGTACTTC.

The CDR3 bases are TGTGCCAGCAGCCAAGGAGGGCAGAAAGTCTACGAGCAGTACTTC. Amino acid sequence: CASSQGGQKVYEQYF. J is TRBJ2-7 and V is TRBV4-2, with a possible D match to TRBD2 (5 bases). Germline CDR1 LGHNA, CDR2 YNFKEQ. The CDR3 covers 15 residues. V was cut by 1 base and J by 3 bases, with 13 bases left in between.

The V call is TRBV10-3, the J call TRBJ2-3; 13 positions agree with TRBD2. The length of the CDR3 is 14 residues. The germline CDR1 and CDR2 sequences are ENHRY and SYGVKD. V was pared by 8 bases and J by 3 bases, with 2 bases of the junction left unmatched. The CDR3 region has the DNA TGTGCCATCCAGGGACTAGCGGGAACAGATACGCAGTATTTT. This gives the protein CAIQGLAGTDTQYF.

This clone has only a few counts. CDR3 bases: TGCGCCAGCAGCGACGGACTAGCGCAAGAGACCCAGTACTTC. The encoded protein is CASSDGLAQETQYF. The chain joins TRBV5-1 to TRBJ2-5; 9 bases align to TRBD2. The CDR3 consists of 14 residues. Per germline, CDR1 SGHRS and CDR2 YFSETQ. The J segment lost 2 bases and the V segment lost 4 bases, leaving 3 bases of the junction unmatched.

The CDR3 here is CASERTSGSSYEQYF. For the CDR3, the DNA is TGTGCCAGCGAACGGACTAGCGGGAGCTCCTACGAGCAGTACTTC. The chain links TRBV28 to TRBJ2-7; TRBD2 matches at 13 bases. Germline V gives CDR1 MDHEN, CDR2 SYDVKM. This CDR3 has 15 amino acids. Germline trimming cut 8 bases from V and 0 bases from J; bases unmatched to any gene: 4.

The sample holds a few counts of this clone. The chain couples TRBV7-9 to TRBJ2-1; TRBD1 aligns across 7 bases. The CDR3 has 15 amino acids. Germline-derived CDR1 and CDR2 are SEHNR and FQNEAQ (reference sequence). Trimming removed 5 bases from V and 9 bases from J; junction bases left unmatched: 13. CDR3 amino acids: CASSPEATGLGEQFF. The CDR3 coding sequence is TGTGCCAGCAGCCCGGAAGCGACAGGGCTGGGTGAGCAGTTCTTC.

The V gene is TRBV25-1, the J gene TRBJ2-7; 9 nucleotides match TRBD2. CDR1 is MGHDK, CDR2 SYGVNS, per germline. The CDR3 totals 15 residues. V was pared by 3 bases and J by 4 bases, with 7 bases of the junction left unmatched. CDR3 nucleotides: TGTGCCAGCAGTGATCCGGGACTAGCTTGGTACGAGCAGTACTTC. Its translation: CASSDPGLAWYEQYF.

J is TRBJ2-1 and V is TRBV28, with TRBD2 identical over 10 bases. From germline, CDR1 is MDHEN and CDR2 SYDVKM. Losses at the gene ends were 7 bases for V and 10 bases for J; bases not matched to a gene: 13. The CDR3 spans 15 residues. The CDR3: CASTQTSGSIMEQFF. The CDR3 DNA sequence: TGTGCCAGCACCCAGACTAGCGGGTCCATTATGGAGCAGTTCTTC.

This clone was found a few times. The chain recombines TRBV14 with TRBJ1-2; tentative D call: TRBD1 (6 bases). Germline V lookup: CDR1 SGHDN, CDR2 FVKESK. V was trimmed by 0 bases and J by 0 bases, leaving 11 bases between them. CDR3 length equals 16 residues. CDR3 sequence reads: CASSQDWTAANYGYTF. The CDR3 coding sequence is TGTGCCAGCAGCCAAGATTGGACAGCAGCTAACTATGGCTACACCTTC.

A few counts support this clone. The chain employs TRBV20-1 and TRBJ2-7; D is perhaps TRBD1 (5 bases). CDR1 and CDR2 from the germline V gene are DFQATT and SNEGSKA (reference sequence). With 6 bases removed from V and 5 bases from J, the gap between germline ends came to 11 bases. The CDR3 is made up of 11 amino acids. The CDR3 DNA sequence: TGCAGTGCCCTATCACAGGACGAGCAGTACTTC. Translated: CSALSQDEQYF.